These 27 T cell receptor beta chains came from one sample sequenced in a study of blood T cell repertoires in COVID-19. Clones were sequenced by immunoSEQ multiplex PCR, and TCRdb holds only the in-frame ones, with some missing. The repertoire has tens of thousands of clones, almost 85% of them found once; the top ten carry over 9.5%. The source material was peripheral blood. The receptors originated from a man older than 75 with acute or convalescent COVID-19.

The chain employs TRBV6-5 and TRBJ1-2; TRBD1 matches 8 bases. J gave up 6 bases and V 4 bases, and 7 bases lay outside the gene matches. This CDR3 has 14 amino acids. The germline gives CDR1 MNHEY, CDR2 SVGAGI. The CDR3 sequence: CASSSRTGLNGYTF. In DNA form, the CDR3 reads TGTGCCAGCAGTTCCCGGACAGGGCTCAATGGCTACACCTTC.

V and J are TRBV14 and TRBJ2-7, with 7 bases matching TRBD1. Trimming removed 2 bases from V and 3 bases from J; junction bases left unmatched: 10. This CDR3 spans 16 amino acids. CDR1 is SGHDN and CDR2 is FVKESK in the germline V gene. CDR3 amino acids: CASSQLARDSHYEQYF. The CDR3 DNA reads as TGTGCCAGCAGCCAACTCGCCCGGGACAGCCACTACGAGCAGTACTTC. Combining the CDR3 with reference TRBV14 and TRBJ2-7 gives the whole variable domain EAGVTQFPSHSVIEKGQTVTLRCDPISGHDNLYWYRRVMGKEIKFLLHFVKESKQDESGMPNNRFLAERTGGTYSTLKVQPAELEDSGVYFCASSQLARDSHYEQYFGPGTRLTVT.

The genes are TRBV15 and TRBJ1-2; 8 nucleotides align to TRBD1. J gave up 6 bases and V 3 bases, and 6 bases lay outside the gene matches. There are 14 residues in the CDR3. In germline, CDR1 is LNHNV, CDR2 YYDKDF (reference sequence). This CDR3 reads CATSRQGASDGYTF. The CDR3 DNA reads as TGTGCCACCAGCAGGCAGGGGGCGTCGGATGGCTACACCTTC.

CDR3 region: CATSRVGTASAFF. The CDR3 DNA sequence: TGTGCCACCAGCAGAGTTGGGACAGCGTCGGCTTTCTTT. The V call is TRBV15, the J call TRBJ1-1; 7 nucleotides line up with TRBD1. The CDR3 extends over 13 amino acids. The germline V gene encodes CDR1 LNHNV and CDR2 YYDKDF (reference sequence). V shed 1 base, J shed 11 bases, and the junction held 7 bases outside the gene matches.

The V and J genes are TRBV19 and TRBJ2-3; 14 bases are shared with TRBD2. V gave up 4 bases and J gave up 2 bases; unmatched junction bases: 5. Germline V gene data show CDR1 as LNHDA and CDR2 as SQIVND (reference sequence). The CDR3 has 17 amino acids. CDR3 loop: CASSKTSGGEDTDTQYF. In DNA, the CDR3 is TGTGCCAGTAGTAAGACTAGCGGGGGGGAGGACACAGATACGCAGTATTTT.

This chain joins TRBV19 and TRBJ1-1, with 12 positions matching TRBD1. J lost 5 bases, V lost 9 bases, and 4 bases had no gene match. The CDR3 runs to 13 residues. Looked up from germline, CDR1 is LNHDA and CDR2 is SQIVND (reference sequence). CDR3 region: CASRDRGRTEAFF. CDR3 nucleotides: TGTGCCAGCCGGGACAGGGGGCGAACTGAAGCTTTCTTT.

The J gene is TRBJ1-4, the V gene TRBV13; 7 nucleotides line up with TRBD1. The CDR3 runs 15 residues. V dropped 1 base and J dropped 6; count of bases not matched to a gene: 5. In germline, CDR1 is PRHDT, CDR2 FYEKMQ (reference sequence). The CDR3 nucleotides are TGTGCCAGCAGCTTAGAGGGGGCAGGGGATGAAAAACTGTTTTTT. It yields the protein CASSLEGAGDEKLFF. Based on the CDR3 plus reference TRBV13 and TRBJ1-4, the full variable domain is AAGVIQSPRHLIKEKRETATLKCYPIPRHDTVYWYQQGPGQDPQFLISFYEKMQSDKGSIPDRFSAQQFSDYHSELNMSSLELGDSALYFCASSLEGAGDEKLFFGSGTQLSVL.

On this clone itself: The junction shows a germline mismatch at one end, possibly a read error. This rearrangement joins TRBV7-7 to TRBJ2-1, with 9 nucleotides matching TRBD1. Germline V CDR1 and CDR2: SSHAT, FNYEAQ (reference sequence). CDR3 length: 13 residues. The CDR3 protein is CASSRDRANEQFF. The CDR3, as DNA: TGTGCTAGCAGCCGGGACAGGGCCAATGAGCAGTTCTTC.

The CDR3 nucleotides are TGTGCCAGCAGTATTAGCAGAAAAGAGACCCAGTACTTC. Translation gives CASSISRKETQYF. V is TRBV6-5 and J is TRBJ2-5; the D is unclear. Trimming stripped 5 bases from V and 3 bases from J, with 10 bases between. The CDR3 sequence is 13 residues long. Germline loops: CDR1 MNHEY, CDR2 SVGAGI.

This clone was counted a single time. The V call is TRBV2, the J call TRBJ2-5; 9 bases are a match to TRBD2. The CDR3 sequence is 17 residues long. From germline, CDR1 is SNHLY and CDR2 FYNNEI. V shed 0 bases and J 4 bases; nucleotides not matched to a gene: 9. This CDR3 reads CASSEAWRGGIGETQYF. Here the CDR3 DNA reads TGTGCCAGCAGTGAAGCTTGGCGGGGGGGCATCGGAGAGACCCAGTACTTC.

V is TRBV4-1 and J is TRBJ1-1; TRBD1 agrees at 8 bases. Trimming at V came to 1 base and at J to 2 bases, leaving 3 bases not matched to a gene. The germline gives CDR1 MGHRA, CDR2 YSYEKL. This CDR3 spans 15 amino acids. The CDR3 sequence: CASSQGQGSNTEAFF. CDR3 nucleotides: TGCGCCAGCAGCCAAGGACAGGGGAGTAACACTGAAGCTTTCTTT.

The CDR3 loop is CASSSAEDRASGQYF. CDR3 coding DNA: TGCGCCAGCAGCTCGGCGGAAGACAGAGCGTCGGGGCAGTACTTC. The chain uses TRBV5-1 and TRBJ2-7; the D gene is possibly TRBD1 (5 bases). V lost 3 bases to trimming and J lost 9 bases, with 22 bases between them. The CDR3 runs to 15 residues. The germline V gene has CDR1 SGHRS and CDR2 YFSETQ.

The chain has TRBV19 and TRBJ1-5; TRBD1 agrees at 7 bases. V lost 4 bases to trimming and J lost 3 bases; unmatched junction nucleotides: 3. Germline lookup yields CDR1 LNHDA and CDR2 SQIVND (reference sequence). This CDR3 has 14 residues. In DNA, the CDR3 is TGTGCCAGTAGTACGGGACAGTTCAATCAGCCCCAGCATTTT. Translating it yields CASSTGQFNQPQHF.

The chain recombines TRBV19 with TRBJ2-5; 11 bases are shared with TRBD1. Germline V gene sequence: CDR1 LNHDA, CDR2 SQIVND (reference sequence). The J segment lost 5 bases and the V segment lost 8 bases, leaving 4 bases of the junction unmatched. This CDR3 region has 13 residues. The CDR3 nucleotides read TGTGCCAGTGCGGGACAGGGGGTTGAGACCCAGTACTTC. This gives the protein CASAGQGVETQYF.

The chain recombines TRBV29-1 with TRBJ1-1; D call uncertain. From germline, CDR1 is SQVTM and CDR2 ANQGSEA. The CDR3 has 12 residues. V lost 8 bases, J lost 0 bases, and 10 bases lay in between. The CDR3 is CSSRLMNTEAFF. The CDR3 DNA is TGCAGCTCCCGTTTAATGAACACTGAAGCTTTCTTT.

The rearrangement joins TRBV9 to TRBJ1-4; unclear D gene. V was clipped by 0 bases and J by 7 bases, with 10 bases between them. Germline CDR1 is SGDLS and CDR2 is YYNGEE. The CDR3 has 14 residues. Here the CDR3 DNA reads TGTGCCAGCAGCGTAGTTGCGGGTAGTGAAAAACTGTTTTTT. It yields the protein CASSVVAGSEKLFF.

The genes are TRBV10-3 and TRBJ1-1, with 11 bases lining up with TRBD1. Germline V gene data show CDR1 as ENHRY and CDR2 as SYGVKD. This CDR3 spans 16 amino acids. J was trimmed by 4 bases and V by 1 base; bases with no gene match: 5. As DNA, the CDR3 is TGTGCCATCAGTGAGTTAGGGGGACAGGGGGGCACTGAAGCTTTCTTT. Translated: CAISELGGQGGTEAFF.

V is TRBV10-3 and J is TRBJ1-2; D may be TRBD1 (6 bases). The CDR3 covers 20 residues. Trimming stripped 0 bases from V and 0 bases from J, with 23 bases between. The germline CDR1 and CDR2 sequences are ENHRY and SYGVKD. The CDR3 is CAISESKADQGPSANYGYTF. CDR3 sequence (DNA): TGTGCCATCAGTGAGTCGAAGGCCGATCAGGGGCCCTCAGCTAACTATGGCTACACCTTC.

This clone was recorded at least ten times. The genes are TRBV7-2 and TRBJ1-5; possible D gene TRBD1, 5 bases. The CDR3 covers 15 residues. V was shortened by 2 bases and J by 5 bases, with 13 bases between the two germline ends. Per germline, CDR1 SGHTA and CDR2 FQGNSA. The DNA for the CDR3 is TGTGCCAGCAGCTTAAGGCAGGGCTACGATCAGCCCCAGCATTTT. Encoded protein: CASSLRQGYDQPQHF.

The chain joins TRBV2 to TRBJ1-1; 8 bases are a match to TRBD1. The V gene's germline CDR1 is SNHLY and CDR2 FYNNEI. Trimming at V came to 5 bases and at J to 5 bases, leaving 7 bases not matched to a gene. This CDR3 is 14 amino acids long. CDR3 sequence: CASSYRTGRTEAFF. DNA of the CDR3: TGTGCCAGCAGTTACAGGACAGGGAGAACTGAAGCTTTCTTT.

This chain joins TRBV9 and TRBJ1-3, with 8 bases that match TRBD1. Germline V gene data show CDR1 as SGDLS and CDR2 as YYNGEE. The CDR3 is 16 residues long. Trimming took 5 bases from V and 5 from J; bases not matched to a gene: 12. CDR3 sequence: CASSQRDRGLRNTIYF. The CDR3 nucleotides are TGTGCCAGCAGTCAGCGTGACAGGGGACTTAGAAACACCATATATTTT.

The chain's CDR3 is CASSVDYGLAGGITGELFF. CDR3 DNA: TGTGCCAGCAGCGTAGACTACGGACTAGCGGGGGGAATCACCGGGGAGCTGTTTTTT. The genes are TRBV9 and TRBJ2-2; TRBD2 matches 14 bases. V lost 0 bases, J lost 4 bases, and 8 bases stayed unmatched. This CDR3 is built from 19 residues. Germline V gives CDR1 SGDLS, CDR2 YYNGEE.

The rearrangement joins TRBV2 to TRBJ1-6; 7 positions agree with TRBD1. There are 15 residues in the CDR3. The V segment lost 5 bases and the J segment 0 bases; nucleotides outside the gene matches: 1. CDR1 is SNHLY and CDR2 is FYNNEI in the germline V gene. Here the CDR3 DNA reads TGTGCCAGCAGTTGGGACAGCTCCTATAATTCACCCCTCCACTTT. Translating gives CASSWDSSYNSPLHF. Combining the CDR3 with reference TRBV2 and TRBJ1-6 gives the whole variable domain EPEVTQTPSHQVTQMGQEVILRCVPISNHLYFYWYRQILGQKVEFLVSFYNNEISEKSEIFDDQFSVERPDGSNFTLKIRSTKLEDSAMYFCASSWDSSYNSPLHFGNGTRLTVT.

The rearrangement uses TRBV19 and TRBJ2-3, with D unclear. This CDR3 has 12 amino acids. Germline V gives CDR1 LNHDA, CDR2 SQIVND (reference sequence). The germline V and J ends were trimmed by 6 bases and 2 bases, with 6 bases remaining between them. Here the CDR3 reads CASSGYTDTQYF. Here the CDR3 DNA reads TGTGCCAGTAGCGGGTACACAGATACGCAGTATTTT.

The genes are TRBV19 and TRBJ1-3, with 9 bases aligning to TRBD1. CDR3 length: 15 residues. V lost 6 bases, J lost 3 bases, and 6 bases stayed unmatched. Germline lookup yields CDR1 LNHDA and CDR2 SQIVND (reference sequence). The CDR3 DNA follows: TGTGCCAGTAGCAGGGACAGGGCACGTGGAAACACCATATATTTT. Its protein is CASSRDRARGNTIYF.

V gene TRBV7-6 combines with J gene TRBJ2-5, with 11 bases identical to TRBD2. The ends lost 6 bases at V and 4 bases at J; junction bases unmatched: 10. Germline V gene data show CDR1 as SGHVS and CDR2 as FNYEAQ. This CDR3 has 16 residues. In DNA form, the CDR3 reads TGTGCCAGCAGGGGGGGGACTAGCGGTTACGTAGAGACCCAGTACTTC. This sequence encodes CASRGGTSGYVETQYF.

The chain combines TRBV6-1 with TRBJ1-2; D is unclear. CDR3 size: 16 residues. V shed 2 bases and J shed 1 base, with 14 bases lying between them. The germline gives CDR1 MNHNS, CDR2 SASEGT. The CDR3 loop reads CASSEREGRNNYGYTF. The DNA of the CDR3 is TGTGCCAGCAGTGAAAGAGAGGGCAGGAATAACTATGGCTACACCTTC.